Listed below are T cell receptor beta chains from one sample, sequenced in a study of blood T cells in healthy people across ages. TCRdb processed the 5' RACE reads anew with MiXCR; each CDR3 protein has one entry. The repertoire has about 680,000 distinct CDR3 sequences, approximately 50% of them found once; the top ten carry around a third. Sequences were obtained from blood. Source of these receptors: a woman aged 60-70 years in good health. The CDR3 runs from the conserved cysteine through the conserved F or W. D genes are given only for firm matches. Clone size appears in some rows only: once, few, many, or a class for an expanded clone.

CDR3 length | J gene | clone size | V gene | D gene | CDR3 DNA | CDR3 protein
14 | TRBJ2-7 | NA | TRBV7-9 | TRBD1 | TGTGCCAGCAGCCCGGACAGGGGTACCTACGAGCAGTACTTC | CASSPDRGTYEQYF
11 | TRBJ2-1 | NA | TRBV11-2 | NA | TGTGCCAGCAAATCCGGAGGTGAGCAGTTCTTC | CASKSGGEQFF
15 | TRBJ1-5 | NA | TRBV5-1 | NA | TGCGCCAGCAGCTTGGGGGACGCTAGCAATCAGCCCCAGCATTTT | CASSLGDASNQPQHF
16 | TRBJ2-3 | NA | TRBV7-2 | NA | TGTGCCAGCAGCTTAGGTCATGTGGGACGCACAGATACGCAGTATTTT | CASSLGHVGRTDTQYF
15 | TRBJ2-4 | NA | TRBV6-8 | NA | TGTGCCAGCAGTTACTCACGGCAGGGCAGGGACATTCAGTACTTC | CASSYSRQGRDIQYF
15 | TRBJ1-2 | NA | TRBV20-1 | TRBD1 | TGCAGTGCCATTGACCGGGACAGGAGCAAATCTGGCTACACCTTC | CSAIDRDRSKSGYTF
14 | TRBJ1-2 | few | TRBV10-3 | TRBD1 | TGTGCCACCGGATCGGGACAGGACCCTTATGGCTACACCTTC | CATGSGQDPYGYTF
15 | TRBJ2-7 | NA | TRBV25-1 | TRBD2 | TGTGCCAGCGGAGTAGCGGGCTCTTACTACAATGAGCAGTACTTC | CASGVAGSYYNEQYF
15 | TRBJ2-1 | NA | TRBV7-6 | TRBD2 | TGTGCCAGCAGCGGGATGGGGGGGAGCTACAATGAGCAGTTCTTC | CASSGMGGSYNEQFF
13 | TRBJ1-4 | few | TRBV3-1 | NA | TGTGCCAGCAGCCAATTACCTAATGAAAAACTGTTTTTT | CASSQLPNEKLFF
16 | TRBJ1-2 | NA | TRBV5-1 | TRBD1 | TGCGCCAGCAGCTTGCCCCGCGGGACAGAGGAAGAGGGCTACACCTTC | CASSLPRGTEEEGYTF
17 | TRBJ1-2 | NA | TRBV6-6 | NA | TGTGCCAGCAGTACAACAAATGACCGGGGGGGTTCGCATGGCTACACCTTC | CASSTTNDRGGSHGYTF
18 | TRBJ2-1 | NA | TRBV5-1 | TRBD1 | TGCGCCAGCAGCTTGGCGGACAGGGGATCCCGCTCCTACAATGAGCAGTTCTTC | CASSLADRGSRSYNEQFF
14 | TRBJ1-1 | few | TRBV6-5 | NA | TGTGCCAGCAGTTCAGAGATCTTGAACACTGAAGCTTTCTTT | CASSSEILNTEAFF
17 | TRBJ2-2 | NA | TRBV5-1 | NA | TGCGCCAGCAGCCGTGGGGTTGGCGGGATGGACACCGGGGAGCTGTTTTTT | CASSRGVGGMDTGELFF
16 | TRBJ2-7 | NA | TRBV6-2/TRBV6-3 | TRBD2 | TGTGCCAGCAGTTACGCCGGGCTAGCGGGTTCCTACGAGCAGTACTTC | CASSYAGLAGSYEQYF
17 | TRBJ2-7 | NA | TRBV6-6 | TRBD1 | TGTGCCAGCAGACCCGGGACAGGGGGACTACTCTCCTACGAGCAGTACTTC | CASRPGTGGLLSYEQYF
13 | TRBJ2-7 | many | TRBV6-2/TRBV6-3 | NA | TGTGCCACCTCTAGCAAATTTTCCTACGAGCAGTACTTC | CATSSKFSYEQYF
15 | TRBJ2-1 | once | TRBV9 | NA | TGTGCCAGCAGCAGCCGACAGGACTCCTACAATGAGCAGTTCTTC | CASSSRQDSYNEQFF
14 | TRBJ2-3 | NA | TRBV6-2/TRBV6-3 | NA | TGTGCCAGCAGTTACCCGGGCTACGCAGATACGCAGTATTTT | CASSYPGYADTQYF
16 | TRBJ2-7 | NA | TRBV29-1 | TRBD2 | TGCAGCGTTGAGGGACTAGCGGGAGAGGTTGCCTACGAGCAGTACTTC | CSVEGLAGEVAYEQYF
12 | TRBJ2-7 | few | TRBV6-5 | NA | TGTGCCAGCAGAGGAAACGGCGATGAGCAGTACTTC | CASRGNGDEQYF
12 | TRBJ2-7 | NA | TRBV2 | TRBD2 | TGTGCCAGCACCGGGAGGATCTACGAGCAGTACTTC | CASTGRIYEQYF
13 | TRBJ1-1 | NA | TRBV12-3/TRBV12-4 | NA | TGTGCCAGCAGTTTATCGGGGAGGAGTGAAGCTTTCTTT | CASSLSGRSEAFF
14 | TRBJ1-1 | NA | TRBV7-3 | NA | TGTGCCAGCAGCCCGGGCTGGGCGGACACTGAAGCTTTCTTT | CASSPGWADTEAFF
15 | TRBJ2-5 | NA | TRBV7-3 | NA | TGTGCCAGCAGCCAATCCCCAGCGGAGGGGGAGACCCAGTACTTC | CASSQSPAEGETQYF
14 | TRBJ2-7 | few | TRBV9 | NA | TGTGCCAGCAGCGTAGATGGGGGCTCCTACGAGCAGTACTTC | CASSVDGGSYEQYF
16 | TRBJ2-1 | NA | TRBV20-1 | NA | TGCAGTGCTAGACGAAGGGTCGGACGACCAGCCAATGAGCAGTTCTTC | CSARRRVGRPANEQFF
15 | TRBJ2-7 | few | TRBV28 | NA | TGTGCCAGCAGTTATAACCGTCTAGGGCTCGACGAGCAGTACTTC | CASSYNRLGLDEQYF
13 | TRBJ2-3 | NA | TRBV20-1 | NA | TGCAGTGCTAGAGATGTGGGCCCAGATACGCAGTATTTT | CSARDVGPDTQYF
12 | TRBJ1-2 | few | TRBV7-2 | NA | TGTGCCAGCAGCGAATCGTGGTATGGCTACACCTTC | CASSESWYGYTF
16 | TRBJ1-2 | NA | TRBV27 | TRBD1 | TGTGCCAGCAGTTTAAGAGGACAGGGGGCCCACTATGGCTACACCTTC | CASSLRGQGAHYGYTF
15 | TRBJ2-7 | few | TRBV4-3 | NA | TGCGCCAGCAGCCAGGGAGACAGTTGGACCTACGAGCAGTACTTC | CASSQGDSWTYEQYF
17 | TRBJ2-5 | NA | TRBV6-6 | TRBD1 | TGTGCCAGCAGTTATGGGGAAGGGACAGCCAGCCCGGAGACCCAGTACTTC | CASSYGEGTASPETQYF
15 | TRBJ2-7 | NA | TRBV7-2 | TRBD1 | TGTGCCAGCAGCTTAGGGCAGGGGGCTTTGTACGAGCAGTACTTC | CASSLGQGALYEQYF
13 | TRBJ2-7 | once | TRBV20-1 | TRBD1 | TGCAGTGCAGCGGGGACAGGGGGGCACGAGCAGTACTTC | CSAAGTGGHEQYF
14 | TRBJ2-1 | few | TRBV29-1 | TRBD1 | TGCAGCCCCTACGTCGGGACAGGGGGGCGTGAGCAGTTCTTC | CSPYVGTGGREQFF
16 | TRBJ2-1 | many | TRBV4-3 | TRBD2 | TGCGCCAGCAGCCAGGTAGCGGGCGGTCTCTACAATGAGCAGTTCTTC | CASSQVAGGLYNEQFF
15 | TRBJ2-1 | many | TRBV7-2 | NA | TGTGCCAGCAGCTATTCCTCGGGGACCTACAATGAGCAGTTCTTC | CASSYSSGTYNEQFF
15 | TRBJ2-2 | few | TRBV29-1 | NA | TGCAGCGTTGGAACGGGGCAGGGACCCACCGGGGAGCTGTTTTTT | CSVGTGQGPTGELFF
15 | TRBJ2-5 | NA | TRBV29-1 | NA | TGCAGCGTTGCCCCGACACAGGGAGGGAGGGAGACCCAGTACTTC | CSVAPTQGGRETQYF